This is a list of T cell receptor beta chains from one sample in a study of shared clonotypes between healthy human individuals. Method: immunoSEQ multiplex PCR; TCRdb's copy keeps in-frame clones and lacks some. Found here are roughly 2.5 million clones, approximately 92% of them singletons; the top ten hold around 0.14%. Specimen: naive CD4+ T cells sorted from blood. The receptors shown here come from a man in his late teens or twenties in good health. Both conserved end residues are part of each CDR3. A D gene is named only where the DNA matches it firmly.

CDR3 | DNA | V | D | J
CAIAAGQGINEQYF | TGTGCCATCGCCGCGGGACAGGGGATAAACGAGCAGTACTTC | TRBV10-3 | TRBD1 | TRBJ2-7
CASSPPPPETQYF | TGTGCCAGCTCACCCCCCCCGCCGGAGACCCAGTACTTC | TRBV18 | . | TRBJ2-5
CASSFKGLAGGPDTQYF | TGTGCCAGCAGTTTTAAGGGACTAGCGGGGGGCCCAGATACGCAGTATTTT | TRBV28 | TRBD2 | TRBJ2-3
CAWSAPGLQAFF | TGTGCCTGGAGTGCACCGGGACTCCAAGCTTTCTTT | TRBV30 | . | TRBJ1-1
CASSAWDSLLNTEAFF | TGTGCCAGCAGCGCCTGGGACAGCCTTTTGAACACTGAAGCTTTCTTT | TRBV9 | TRBD1 | TRBJ1-1
CASGGVRTRSTDTQYF | TGTGCTAGTGGTGGTGTGAGGACGAGGAGCACAGATACGCAGTATTTT | TRBV12-5 | . | TRBJ2-3
CASSTSRQSNYGYTF | TGTGCCAGCAGCACATCTCGACAGTCCAACTATGGCTACACCTTC | TRBV7-2 | . | TRBJ1-2
CASSLGTQSNSPPHF | TGTGCCAGCAGCTTAGGTACGCAGAGTAATTCACCCCCCCACTTT | TRBV13 | . | TRBJ1-6
CASTQFSGPEETQYF | TGCGCCAGCACTCAATTTAGCGGTCCCGAAGAGACCCAGTACTTC | TRBV5-1 | . | TRBJ2-5
CASSLFSGRSSDTQYF | TGCGCCAGCAGCCTCTTTAGCGGGAGATCATCGGATACGCAGTATTTT | TRBV4-3 | TRBD2 | TRBJ2-3
CASSESTAGGDF | TGCGCCAGCAGTGAGTCGACGGCAGGAGGCGATTTT | TRBV10-2 | . | TRBJ1-3
CAWSVVEAGTGELFF | TGTGCCTGGAGTGTCGTGGAGGCTGGGACCGGGGAGCTGTTTTTT | TRBV30 | . | TRBJ2-2
CSVKHGGAHEKLFF | TGCAGCGTTAAGCACGGGGGGGCACATGAAAAACTGTTTTTT | TRBV29-1 | . | TRBJ1-4
CASSTGFHEQYF | TGTGCCAGCAGTACAGGGTTCCACGAGCAGTACTTC | TRBV7-6 | . | TRBJ2-7
CASSEVWGPERWTQYF | TGTGCCAGCAGTGAAGTTTGGGGTCCGGAGAGGTGGACCCAGTACTTC | TRBV6-1 | . | TRBJ2-5
CASSVAGASTDTQYF | TGTGCCAGCTCAGTAGCGGGAGCTAGCACAGATACGCAGTATTTT | TRBV18 | TRBD2 | TRBJ2-3
CASSYDTSSSYEQYF | TGTGCCAGCAGCTACGACACCTCAAGCTCCTACGAGCAGTACTTC | TRBV5-4 | . | TRBJ2-7
CASSALVGYEQYF | TGTGCCAGCAGTGCCCTGGTTGGATACGAGCAGTACTTC | TRBV25-1 | . | TRBJ2-7
CASSSTGWGNTEAFF | TGCGCCAGCAGCTCAACAGGGTGGGGGAACACTGAAGCTTTCTTT | TRBV5-1 | . | TRBJ1-1
CASSSRNQGVGDTQYF | TGTGCCAGTAGTAGCCGAAATCAGGGGGTGGGAGATACGCAGTATTTT | TRBV19 | TRBD1 | TRBJ2-3
CASSLSMGTPLHF | TGTGCCAGCAGTTTATCGATGGGTACACCCCTCCACTTT | TRBV27 | . | TRBJ1-6
CASGLVYKASGTAGETQYF | TGTGCTAGTGGTTTGGTTTATAAGGCTAGCGGGACCGCCGGGGAGACCCAGTACTTC | TRBV12-5 | TRBD2 | TRBJ2-5